This note documents a single T cell receptor beta chain sequence. Its antigen is unidentified. This sample was taken from a study of T cells in Graves' hyperthyroidism and ophthalmopathy. Across the study: At the time of initial diagnosis and before any treatment, peripheral blood was collected. Study-level findings and limits: Model-based prediction identified ophthalmopathy a median roughly 6.1 months prior to its onset.

The blood was taken when hyperthyroidism was first diagnosed, before any ophthalmopathy symptoms showed up. Each 10 ml fresh peripheral blood draw supplied the PBMCs. Trimming at V came to 5 bases and at J to 0 bases, leaving 16 bases not matched to a gene. The germline gives CDR1 SGHNT, CDR2 YENEEA. CDR3 length: 18 residues. There were TCR beta CDR3 regions amplified from RNA transcripts. The study used the HTBI primer set for a first-round RT-PCR of the TCR CDR3. Each CDR3 protein is one row after TCRdb ran MiXCR on the multiplex PCR reads. This table has roughly 500,000 distinct CDR3 sequences, approximately 15% appearing once.

The chain is built from TRBV11-3 and TRBJ2-7; 7 nucleotides line up with TRBD2. The clonotype was recovered from a woman in her 30s with Graves' hyperthyroidism that later progressed to Graves' ophthalmopathy. The sample was blood. CDR3: CASSQGAGEVGGSYEQYF. CDR3 nucleotide sequence: TGTGCCAGCAGCCAAGGTGCGGGAGAAGTAGGTGGCTCCTACGAGCAGTACTTC. Together with reference TRBV11-3 and TRBJ2-7, the CDR3 gives the full variable domain: EAGVVQSPRYKIIEKKQPVAFWCNPISGHNTLYWYLQNLGQGPELLIRYENEEAVDDSQLPKDRFSAERLKGVDSTLKIQPAELGDSAVYLCASSQGAGEVGGSYEQYFGPGTRLTVT.